This note documents a single T cell receptor beta chain sequence. Its antigen remains unknown. Sample-barcoded 5' priming and a J-beta primer mix drove a second PCR of about 6 to 12 cycles. TCRdb independently ran MiXCR on the 5' RACE reads; one entry per CDR3 protein. The table lists 1.5 million to 2 million distinct CDR3 sequences, 28% of them singletons. The source of the sample is a study of blood T cells in healthy people across ages. Study-wide results and limits: Unknown CMV status may confound age-related changes in expanded clones. Age brought a roughly linear fall in TCR beta diversity measured per million T cells.

The CDR3 runs to 15 residues. V was cut by 4 bases and J by 4 bases, with 11 bases left in between. Per the germline V gene, CDR1 is SGHTA and CDR2 is FQGNSA. The source of this sequence is a woman under 40 in good health. This chain uses TRBV7-2 with TRBJ2-6; no clear D. The source material was blood. CDR3 sequence reads: CASSYRVVGANVLTF. Here the CDR3 DNA reads TGTGCCAGCAGCTATCGGGTTGTCGGGGCCAACGTCCTGACTTTC.